Listed below are T cell receptor beta chains from one sample, sequenced in a study of blood T cell repertoires in COVID-19. The data were produced by immunoSEQ multiplex PCR, yet TCRdb's version contains in-frame clones alone and is incomplete. The sample holds roughly 300,000 clones, roughly 90% seen once. Sequencing was performed on peripheral blood. The receptors shown here come from a man aged 18 to 29 who had recovered from COVID-19. Each CDR3 is given with its conserved first and last residue. The order of the fields is V gene, D gene, J gene, clone size, CDR3 protein, CDR3 DNA. The D gene is left open where the match is weak. Expanded clones are given a class, and other clones once, few, many or no size at all.

>TRBV11-2|NA|TRBJ2-7|once
CASSTGTGSSYEQYF
TGTGCCAGCAGCACAGGAACAGGGAGCTCCTACGAGCAGTACTTC
>TRBV12-3/TRBV12-4|NA|TRBJ2-7|NA
CASSPRRGYEQYF
TGTGCCAGCAGCCCACGTCGAGGCTACGAGCAGTACTTC
>TRBV10-3|TRBD1|TRBJ1-2|NA
CAISAQQGASNYGYTF
TGTGCCATCAGTGCCCAACAGGGGGCCTCAAACTATGGCTACACCTTC
>TRBV19|NA|TRBJ2-3|NA
CASSSAVTQYF
TGTGCCAGTAGTAGCGCGGTCACACAGTATTTT
>TRBV29-1|NA|TRBJ2-1|NA
CSVEGGGGLEQFF
TGCAGCGTTGAAGGCGGCGGGGGCCTTGAGCAGTTCTTC
>TRBV15|TRBD1|TRBJ2-7|NA
CATSMGQHVYEQYF
TGTGCCACCAGCATGGGACAGCACGTATACGAGCAGTACTTC
>TRBV18|TRBD1|TRBJ1-1|NA
CASSEGQGGITEAFF
TGTGCCAGCTCTGAGGGACAGGGTGGCATCACTGAAGCTTTCTTT
>TRBV19|TRBD1|TRBJ1-4|NA
CASREDRGANEKLFF
TGTGCCAGTAGAGAGGACAGGGGAGCTAATGAAAAACTGTTTTTT
>TRBV3-1/TRBV3-2|NA|TRBJ1-4|NA
CASSSVAGSGEKLFF
TGTGCCAGCAGCTCCGTCGCGGGGAGCGGTGAAAAACTGTTTTTT
>TRBV2|TRBD1|TRBJ2-5|NA
CASSGGQGETQYF
TGTGCCAGCAGTGGGGGACAGGGAGAGACCCAGTACTTC
>TRBV13|NA|TRBJ2-1|NA
CASSLGGGTGSYNEQFF
TGTGCCAGCAGCTTAGGAGGAGGGACGGGCTCCTACAATGAGCAGTTCTTC
>TRBV6-4|NA|TRBJ2-1|NA
CASSDSGGSNEQFF
TGTGCCAGCAGTGACTCTGGGGGGTCCAATGAGCAGTTCTTC
>TRBV10-3|NA|TRBJ1-1|few
CAISESPGLSTEAFF
TGTGCCATCAGTGAGTCGCCGGGGTTGAGCACTGAAGCTTTCTTT
>TRBV27|NA|TRBJ1-5|NA
CASSLSTGHQPQHF
TGTGCCAGCAGTTTAAGCACCGGTCATCAGCCCCAGCATTTT
>TRBV7-9|NA|TRBJ1-1|once
CASSLSEGAGHTEAFF
TGTGCCAGCAGCTTATCAGAAGGGGCCGGTCACACTGAAGCTTTCTTT
>TRBV20-1|NA|TRBJ2-7|NA
CSASNAGLFYEQYF
TGCAGTGCTAGTAACGCAGGACTATTTTACGAGCAGTACTTC
>TRBV25-1|NA|TRBJ2-1|NA
CASSTSGPDSNEQFF
TGTGCCAGCAGTACGAGCGGACCCGACTCTAATGAGCAGTTCTTC
>TRBV6-5|TRBD1|TRBJ1-1|once
CASSYSKGGPEAFF
TGTGCCAGCAGTTACTCGAAAGGGGGCCCTGAAGCTTTCTTT
>TRBV5-4|NA|TRBJ2-2|NA
CASSLDSGTDTGELFF
TGTGCCAGCAGCCTAGACTCGGGTACGGACACCGGGGAGCTGTTTTTT
>TRBV5-1|NA|TRBJ2-2|NA
CASYKLAGELFF
TGCGCCAGCTACAAGTTGGCCGGGGAGCTGTTTTTT
>TRBV6-5|TRBD1|TRBJ2-7|NA
CASSRTGETYEQYF
TGTGCCAGCAGTCGGACAGGGGAGACCTACGAGCAGTACTTC
>TRBV10-1|TRBD2|TRBJ2-3|once
CASSETSVSTDTQYF
TGCGCCAGCAGTGAAACTAGCGTGAGCACAGATACGCAGTATTTT
>TRBV18|NA|TRBJ2-7|NA
CASRGAGSSSYEQYF
TGTGCCAGCCGCGGGGCGGGAAGTTCGAGTTACGAGCAGTACTTC
>TRBV5-1|TRBD1|TRBJ2-7|NA
CASSWDRPYEQYF
TGCGCCAGCAGCTGGGACAGGCCCTACGAGCAGTACTTC
>TRBV6-1|NA|TRBJ1-5|NA
CASSEAQGIGQPQHF
TGTGCCAGCAGTGAAGCGCAGGGGATTGGTCAGCCCCAGCATTTT
>TRBV6-2/TRBV6-3|NA|TRBJ2-7|NA
CASCSGGPYEQYF
TGTGCCAGCTGTTCCGGAGGCCCCTACGAGCAGTACTTC
>TRBV4-1|TRBD1|TRBJ2-1|few
CASSHLDRGALDEQFF
TGCGCCAGCAGCCACCTGGACAGGGGGGCACTCGATGAGCAGTTCTTC
>TRBV12-5|NA|TRBJ1-2|NA
CASGLVDAGGYTF
TGTGCTAGTGGTTTGGTGGACGCGGGCGGCTACACCTTC
>TRBV19|NA|TRBJ1-5|NA
CASAHPARVGNQPQHF
TGTGCCAGTGCCCATCCGGCCAGGGTAGGCAATCAGCCCCAGCATTTT
>TRBV14|NA|TRBJ2-3|NA
CASSENQAGEPPEHTDTQYF
TGTGCCAGCAGCGAGAACCAGGCAGGGGAACCCCCCGAACACACAGATACGCAGTATTTT
>TRBV27|TRBD2|TRBJ2-1|NA
CASSHRPLGGNYNEQFF
TGTGCCAGCAGTCACCGCCCTCTGGGGGGGAACTACAATGAGCAGTTCTTC
>TRBV4-1|NA|TRBJ2-5|NA
CASRDSLRETQYF
TGCGCCAGCAGAGACAGTCTACGAGAGACCCAGTACTTC
>TRBV6-2/TRBV6-3|TRBD1|TRBJ2-7|NA
CASSSTGTGAGEQYF
TGTGCCAGCAGTTCTACCGGGACAGGGGCGGGCGAGCAGTACTTC
>TRBV25-1|NA|TRBJ2-3|NA
CASSEYGRATDTQYF
TGTGCCAGCAGTGAATACGGCAGGGCCACAGATACGCAGTATTTT
>TRBV19|NA|TRBJ2-7|NA
CASSIRFGLAGSSYEQYF
TGTGCCAGTAGTATTCGCTTTGGATTGGCGGGAAGCTCCTACGAGCAGTACTTC
>TRBV5-1|NA|TRBJ2-1|once
CASSVLPSNNEQFF
TGCGCCAGCAGCGTACTACCTTCGAACAATGAGCAGTTCTTC
>TRBV2|TRBD2|TRBJ2-3|NA
CASSGGLAGGPTSTDTQYF
TGTGCCAGCAGTGGTGGACTAGCGGGAGGGCCGACCAGCACAGATACGCAGTATTTT
>TRBV6-5|TRBD2|TRBJ2-4|NA
CASSQRGVSDIQYF
TGTGCCAGCAGTCAGCGGGGGGTGTCAGACATTCAGTACTTC
>TRBV5-1|NA|TRBJ2-1|NA
CASSLVSGYNEQFF
TGCGCCAGCAGCTTGGTATCGGGTTACAATGAGCAGTTCTTC
>TRBV19|NA|TRBJ1-2|NA
CASSATPYYGYTF
TGTGCCAGTAGTGCGACACCTTACTATGGCTACACCTTC
>TRBV4-1|NA|TRBJ2-7|NA
CASSQGGAGTVYEQYF
TGCGCCAGCAGCCAAGGGGGGGCCGGGACAGTTTACGAGCAGTACTTC
>TRBV9|TRBD2|TRBJ2-1|NA
CASSPSGRASNEQFF
TGTGCCAGCAGCCCAAGCGGGAGGGCCTCCAATGAGCAGTTCTTC
>TRBV10-3|TRBD1|TRBJ1-2|NA
CAISESPGTGEGGYTF
TGTGCCATCAGTGAGTCTCCCGGGACAGGGGAGGGTGGCTACACCTTC
>TRBV5-1|TRBD1|TRBJ2-6|NA
CASSALTGVPSGANVLTF
TGCGCCAGCAGCGCCCTAACAGGGGTGCCTTCTGGGGCCAACGTCCTGACTTTC
>TRBV7-8|NA|TRBJ2-7|NA
CASSLGQGLYEQYF
TGTGCCAGCAGCTTAGGGCAGGGACTCTACGAGCAGTACTTC
>TRBV24-1|NA|TRBJ2-1|once
CATSAGASSYNEQFF
TGTGCCACCAGTGCAGGGGCCAGCTCCTACAATGAGCAGTTCTTC
>TRBV18|TRBD1|TRBJ1-4|NA
CASSPLEGAANEKLFF
TGTGCCAGCTCACCACTGGAGGGGGCAGCTAATGAAAAACTGTTTTTT
>TRBV7-2|NA|TRBJ2-3|NA
CASRHRTRSTDTQYF
TGTGCCAGCAGGCATAGAACTAGATCCACAGATACGCAGTATTTT
>TRBV7-2|NA|TRBJ1-5|NA
CASSLAGGEPQHF
TGTGCCAGCAGCTTAGCGGGGGGGGAGCCCCAGCATTTT
>TRBV2|TRBD1|TRBJ2-7|NA
CATKGQEFYEQYF
TGTGCCACCAAGGGACAGGAGTTCTACGAGCAGTACTTC
>TRBV9|TRBD2|TRBJ2-1|NA
CASSVVGLAGGADEQFF
TGTGCCAGCAGCGTAGTGGGTCTAGCGGGAGGGGCGGATGAGCAGTTCTTC
>TRBV5-1|TRBD1|TRBJ2-7|NA
CASSSVETGGIEQYF
TGCGCCAGCAGCTCCGTGGAGACAGGGGGTATCGAGCAGTACTTC
>TRBV9|NA|TRBJ2-7|NA
CASSPRQEDEQYF
TGTGCCAGCAGCCCCCGACAGGAAGACGAGCAGTACTTC
>TRBV19|TRBD1|TRBJ1-4|NA
CASSIPGQGAHVGEQLFF
TGTGCCAGTAGTATACCCGGACAGGGTGCCCACGTAGGGGAACAACTGTTTTTT
>TRBV18|TRBD1|TRBJ2-7|NA
CASSRPDRFSYEQYF
TGTGCCAGCTCACGACCGGACAGGTTCTCCTACGAGCAGTACTTC